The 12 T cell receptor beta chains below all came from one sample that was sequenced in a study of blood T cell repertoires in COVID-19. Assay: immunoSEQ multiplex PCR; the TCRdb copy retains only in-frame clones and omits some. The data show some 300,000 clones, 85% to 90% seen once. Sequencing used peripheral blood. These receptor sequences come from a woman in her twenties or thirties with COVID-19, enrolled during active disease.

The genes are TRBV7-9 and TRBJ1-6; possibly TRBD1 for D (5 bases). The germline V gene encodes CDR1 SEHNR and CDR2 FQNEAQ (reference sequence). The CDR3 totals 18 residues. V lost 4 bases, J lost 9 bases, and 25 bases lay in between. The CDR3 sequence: CASSWGVYREDLGSPLHF. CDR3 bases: TGTGCCAGCAGCTGGGGGGTATACCGGGAGGACTTAGGTTCACCCCTCCACTTT.

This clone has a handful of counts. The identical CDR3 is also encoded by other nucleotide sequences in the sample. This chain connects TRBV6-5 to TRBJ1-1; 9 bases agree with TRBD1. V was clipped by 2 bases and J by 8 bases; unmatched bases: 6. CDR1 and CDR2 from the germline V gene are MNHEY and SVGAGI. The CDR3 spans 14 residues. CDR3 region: CASSYTGQGSEAFF. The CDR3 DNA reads TGTGCCAGCAGTTACACTGGACAGGGGTCCGAAGCTTTCTTT.

The DNA for the CDR3 is TGTGCCAGCAGTGCCAGCGGGGGGGCGGCCGGGGAGCTGTTTTTT. This sequence encodes CASSASGGAAGELFF. The chain recombines TRBV2 with TRBJ2-2; 10 bases are shared with TRBD2. CDR1 SNHLY and CDR2 FYNNEI come from the germline V gene. The CDR3 has 15 amino acids. V lost 4 bases, J lost 6 bases, and 5 bases stayed unmatched.

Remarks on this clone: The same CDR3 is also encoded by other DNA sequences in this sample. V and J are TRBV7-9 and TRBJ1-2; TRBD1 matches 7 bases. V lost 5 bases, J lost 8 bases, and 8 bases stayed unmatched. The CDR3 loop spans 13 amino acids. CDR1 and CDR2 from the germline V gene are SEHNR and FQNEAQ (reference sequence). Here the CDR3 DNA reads TGTGCCAGCAGCGTCGGGACAGTCGACGGCTACACCTTC. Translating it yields CASSVGTVDGYTF. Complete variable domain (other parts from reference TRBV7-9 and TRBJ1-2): DTGVSQNPRHKITKRGQNVTFRCDPISEHNRLYWYRQTLGQGPEFLTYFQNEAQLEKSRLLSDRFSAERPKGSFSTLEIQRTEQGDSAMYLCASSVGTVDGYTFGSGTRLTVV.

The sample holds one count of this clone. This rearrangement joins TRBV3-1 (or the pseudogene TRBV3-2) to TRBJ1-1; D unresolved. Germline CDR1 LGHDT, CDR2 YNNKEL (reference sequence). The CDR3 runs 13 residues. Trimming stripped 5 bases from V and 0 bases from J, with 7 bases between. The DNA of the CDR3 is TGTGCCAGCAGCTACTCCGTGAACACTGAAGCTTTCTTT. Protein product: CASSYSVNTEAFF.

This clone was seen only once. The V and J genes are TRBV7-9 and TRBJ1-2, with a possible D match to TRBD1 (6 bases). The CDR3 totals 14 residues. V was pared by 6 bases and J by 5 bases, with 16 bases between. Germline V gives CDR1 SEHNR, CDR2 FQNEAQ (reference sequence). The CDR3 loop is CASRDPTGLYGYTF. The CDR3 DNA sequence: TGTGCCAGCAGGGATCCTACAGGGTTGTATGGCTACACCTTC. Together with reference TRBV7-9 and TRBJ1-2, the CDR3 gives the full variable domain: DTGVSQNPRHKITKRGQNVTFRCDPISEHNRLYWYRQTLGQGPEFLTYFQNEAQLEKSRLLSDRFSAERPKGSFSTLEIQRTEQGDSAMYLCASRDPTGLYGYTFGSGTRLTVV.

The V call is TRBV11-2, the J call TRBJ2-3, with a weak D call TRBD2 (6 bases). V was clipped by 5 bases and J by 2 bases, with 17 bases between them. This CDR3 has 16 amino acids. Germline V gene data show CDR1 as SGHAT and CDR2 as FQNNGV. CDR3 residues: CASSPQMAGTTDTQYF. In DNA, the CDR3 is TGTGCCAGCAGCCCCCAAATGGCGGGGACCACAGATACGCAGTATTTT. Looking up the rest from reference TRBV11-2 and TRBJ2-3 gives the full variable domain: EAGVAQSPRYKIIEKRQSVAFWCNPISGHATLYWYQQILGQGPKLLIQFQNNGVVDDSQLPKDRFSAERLKGVDSTLKIQPAKLEDSAVYLCASSPQMAGTTDTQYFGPGTRLTVL.

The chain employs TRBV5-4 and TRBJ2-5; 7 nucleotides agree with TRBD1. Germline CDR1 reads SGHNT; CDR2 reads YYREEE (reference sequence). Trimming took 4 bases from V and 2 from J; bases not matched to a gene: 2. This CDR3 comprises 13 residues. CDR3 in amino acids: CASSPGQQETQYF. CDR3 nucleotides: TGTGCCAGCAGCCCGGGACAGCAAGAGACCCAGTACTTC. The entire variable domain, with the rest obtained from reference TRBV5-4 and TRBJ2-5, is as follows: ETGVTQSPTHLIKTRGQQVTLRCSSQSGHNTVSWYQQALGQGPQFIFQYYREEENGRGNFPPRFSGLQFPNYSSELNVNALELDDSALYLCASSPGQQETQYFGPGTRLLVL.

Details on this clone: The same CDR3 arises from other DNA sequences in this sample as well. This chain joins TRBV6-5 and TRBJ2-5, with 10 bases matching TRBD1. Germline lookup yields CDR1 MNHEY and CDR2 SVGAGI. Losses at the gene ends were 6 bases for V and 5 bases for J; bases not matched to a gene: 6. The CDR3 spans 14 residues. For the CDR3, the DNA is TGTGCCAGCAGCCCGACAGGGGGCCGGGAGACCCAGTACTTC. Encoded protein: CASSPTGGRETQYF.

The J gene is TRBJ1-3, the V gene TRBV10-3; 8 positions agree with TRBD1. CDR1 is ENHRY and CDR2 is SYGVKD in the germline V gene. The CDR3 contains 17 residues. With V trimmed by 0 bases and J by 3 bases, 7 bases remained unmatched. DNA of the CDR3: TGTGCCATCAGTGAGTCTTTTAGGACAGGGATTGGAAACACCATATATTTT. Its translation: CAISESFRTGIGNTIYF.

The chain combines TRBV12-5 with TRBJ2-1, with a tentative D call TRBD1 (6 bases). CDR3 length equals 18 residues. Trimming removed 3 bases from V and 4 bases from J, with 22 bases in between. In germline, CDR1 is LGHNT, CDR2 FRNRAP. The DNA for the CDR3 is TGTGCTAGTGGTTTCTTTCATATCGCCGGGACATCATACAATGAGCAGTTCTTC. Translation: CASGFFHIAGTSYNEQFF.

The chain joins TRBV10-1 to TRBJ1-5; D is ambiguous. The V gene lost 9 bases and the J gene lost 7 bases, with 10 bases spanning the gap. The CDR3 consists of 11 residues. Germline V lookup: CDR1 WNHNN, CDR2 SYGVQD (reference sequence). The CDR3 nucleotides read TGCGCCAGGGGAGGGCCCCAGCCCCAGCATTTT. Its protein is CARGGPQPQHF.